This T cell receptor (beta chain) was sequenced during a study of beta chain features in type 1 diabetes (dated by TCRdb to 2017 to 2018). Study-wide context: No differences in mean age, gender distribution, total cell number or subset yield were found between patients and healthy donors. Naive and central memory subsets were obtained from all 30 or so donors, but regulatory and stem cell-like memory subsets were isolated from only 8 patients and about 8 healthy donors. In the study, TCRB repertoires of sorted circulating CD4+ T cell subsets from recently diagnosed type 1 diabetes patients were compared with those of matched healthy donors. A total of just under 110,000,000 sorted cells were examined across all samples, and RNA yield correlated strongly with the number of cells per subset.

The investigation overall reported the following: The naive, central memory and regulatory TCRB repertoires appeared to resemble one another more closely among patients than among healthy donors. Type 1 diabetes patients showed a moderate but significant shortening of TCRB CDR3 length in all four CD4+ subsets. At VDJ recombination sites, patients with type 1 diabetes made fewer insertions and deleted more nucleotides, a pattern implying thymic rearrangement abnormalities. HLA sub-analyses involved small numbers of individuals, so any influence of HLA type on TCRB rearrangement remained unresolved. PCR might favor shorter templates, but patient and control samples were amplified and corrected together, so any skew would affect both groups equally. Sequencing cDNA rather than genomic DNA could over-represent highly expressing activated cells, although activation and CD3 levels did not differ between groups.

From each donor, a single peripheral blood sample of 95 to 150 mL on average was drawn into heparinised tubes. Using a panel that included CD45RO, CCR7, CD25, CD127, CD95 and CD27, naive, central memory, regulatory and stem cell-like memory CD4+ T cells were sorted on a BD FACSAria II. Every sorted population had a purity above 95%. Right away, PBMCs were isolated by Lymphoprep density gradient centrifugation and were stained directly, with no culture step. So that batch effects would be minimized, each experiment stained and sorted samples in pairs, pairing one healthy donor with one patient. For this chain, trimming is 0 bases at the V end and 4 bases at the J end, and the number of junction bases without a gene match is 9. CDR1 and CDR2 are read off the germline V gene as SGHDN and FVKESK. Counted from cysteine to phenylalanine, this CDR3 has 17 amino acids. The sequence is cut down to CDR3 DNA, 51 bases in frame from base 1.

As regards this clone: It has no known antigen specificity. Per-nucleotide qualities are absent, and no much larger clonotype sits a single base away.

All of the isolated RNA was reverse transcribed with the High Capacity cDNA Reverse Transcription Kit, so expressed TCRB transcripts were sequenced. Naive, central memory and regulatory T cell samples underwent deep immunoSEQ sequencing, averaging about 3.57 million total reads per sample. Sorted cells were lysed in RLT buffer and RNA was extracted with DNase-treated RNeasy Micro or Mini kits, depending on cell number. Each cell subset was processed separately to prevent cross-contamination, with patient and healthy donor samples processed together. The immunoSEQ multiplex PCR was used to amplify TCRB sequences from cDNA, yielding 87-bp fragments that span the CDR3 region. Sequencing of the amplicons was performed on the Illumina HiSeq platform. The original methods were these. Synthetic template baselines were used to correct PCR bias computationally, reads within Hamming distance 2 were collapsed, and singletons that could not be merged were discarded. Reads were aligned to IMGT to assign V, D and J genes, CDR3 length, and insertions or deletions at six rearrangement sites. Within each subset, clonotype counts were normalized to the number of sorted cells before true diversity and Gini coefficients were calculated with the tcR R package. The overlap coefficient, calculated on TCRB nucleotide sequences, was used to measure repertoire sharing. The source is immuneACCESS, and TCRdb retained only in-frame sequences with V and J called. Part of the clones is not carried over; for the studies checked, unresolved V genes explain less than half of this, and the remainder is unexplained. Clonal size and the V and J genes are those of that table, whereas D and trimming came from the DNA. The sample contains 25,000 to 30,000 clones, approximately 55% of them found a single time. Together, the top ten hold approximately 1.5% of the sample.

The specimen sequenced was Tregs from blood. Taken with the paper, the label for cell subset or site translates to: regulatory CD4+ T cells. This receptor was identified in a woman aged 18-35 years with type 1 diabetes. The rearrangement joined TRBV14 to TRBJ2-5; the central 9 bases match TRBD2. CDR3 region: CASSQEYGGRATETQYF. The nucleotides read TGTGCCAGCAGCCAAGAATACGGCGGGAGGGCCACAGAGACCCAGTACTTC.